This TCR beta chain comes out of a study of CXCR3-negative and CXCR3-positive naive CD8 T cells. Study-level results: Researchers report that CXCR3-positive naive cells carry more hydrophobic TRB CDR3s than CXCR3-negative naive cells.

Carrying UMI labels, the TRB cDNA libraries were prepared through 5' RACE. TCRdb reanalyzed the 5' RACE reads, giving one entry per CDR3 protein sequence and no DNA. The sample table includes 130,000 or so distinct CDR3 sequences. With respect to this clonotype: What it binds is unknown.

CDR3 size: 18 residues. From germline, CDR1 is MGHRA and CDR2 YSYEKL. The sequence derives from a human donor in good health. Some clones in this sample may be carry-over from other donors' samples. The chain recombines TRBV4-1 with TRBJ2-7; the TCRdb call, TRBD1, lacks DNA for checking. The sequencing input was naive CXCR3+ CD8+ T cells from blood. Subset noted: CD45RO-CCR7+CD27+CD95- naive CD8+ T cells expressing CXCR3 (TNR3+). The chain's CDR3 is CASSQEGGGTGFSYEQYF.